A single sample is the source of the 9 T cell receptor beta chains below, sequenced in a study of blood T cell repertoires in COVID-19. The protocol was immunoSEQ multiplex PCR, while the TCRdb copy is restricted to in-frame clones and leaves out a portion. The table shows around 200,000 clones, with roughly 90% occurring only once. Sequenced material: PBMCs or T cells enriched from blood (not recorded which). The receptors stem from a woman aged 40 to 50 with acute COVID-19.

The chain is built from TRBV9 and TRBJ2-5, with 8 bases that match TRBD2. The CDR3 contains 15 residues. Germline values: CDR1 SGDLS, CDR2 YYNGEE. V shed 3 bases and J 5 bases; nucleotides not matched to a gene: 9. The CDR3 is CASSGRTSSGETQYF. CDR3 nucleotide sequence: TGTGCCAGCAGCGGGCGGACTAGCTCGGGGGAGACCCAGTACTTC.

The chain carries TRBV28 and TRBJ2-1; 9 bases line up with TRBD2. V lost 4 bases to trimming and J lost 2 bases; unmatched junction nucleotides: 6. The V gene's germline CDR1 is MDHEN and CDR2 SYDVKM. This CDR3 is 16 amino acids long. CDR3 region: CASSSPASGTYNEQFF. The CDR3 DNA follows: TGTGCCAGCAGTTCCCCGGCTAGCGGGACCTACAATGAGCAGTTCTTC.

The V call is TRBV3-1 (or the pseudogene TRBV3-2), the J call TRBJ1-1; D unclear. CDR1 and CDR2 (germline): LGHDT, YNNKEL (reference sequence). CDR3 length: 14 residues. V was pared by 5 bases and J by 1 base, with 11 bases between. CDR3 residues: CASSKYRQNTEAFF. In DNA form, the CDR3 reads TGTGCCAGCAGCAAGTATAGACAGAACACTGAAGCTTTCTTT.

The count of this clone is one. The V call is TRBV19, the J call TRBJ1-5; unclear D gene. Between the trimmed V and J ends, which lost 11 bases and 2 bases, there was a span of 10 bases. CDR1 is LNHDA, CDR2 SQIVND, per germline (reference sequence). The CDR3 consists of 12 residues. CDR3 coding DNA: TGTGCCTCTCGGGTCGGCAATCAGCCCCAGCATTTT. Protein: CASRVGNQPQHF.

The chain employs TRBV29-1 and TRBJ2-2; TRBD1 matches at 8 bases. The CDR3 spans 15 residues. V dropped 1 base and J dropped 0; count of bases not matched to a gene: 1. Germline assignment: CDR1 SQVTM and CDR2 ANQGSEA. Here the CDR3 reads CSVEADRANTGELFF. The CDR3 bases are TGCAGCGTTGAAGCGGACAGGGCGAACACCGGGGAGCTGTTTTTT.

The chain has TRBV18 and TRBJ1-1; TRBD1 is a possible D gene (6 bases). Trimming cost V 4 bases and J 1 base, with 10 bases left between them. Germline CDR1 KGHSH, CDR2 LQKENI. The CDR3 consists of 14 residues. As DNA, the CDR3 is TGTGCCAGCTCACAAAGGACAGAGAACACTGAAGCTTTCTTT. Amino acids: CASSQRTENTEAFF.

This clone showed up just once. The chain uses TRBV9 and TRBJ2-2, with D possibly TRBD1 on 5 matching bases. Trimming cost V 4 bases and J 7 bases, with 17 bases left between them. The CDR3 length is 15 residues. Germline V CDR1 and CDR2: SGDLS, YYNGEE. CDR3: CASSSPKGVGGELFF. In nucleotides, the CDR3 is TGTGCCAGCAGCTCGCCTAAAGGGGTAGGCGGGGAGCTGTTTTTT. The variable domain in full, with the rest retrieved from reference TRBV9 and TRBJ2-2, is DSGVTQTPKHLITATGQRVTLRCSPRSGDLSVYWYQQSLDQGLQFLIQYYNGEERAKGNILERFSAQQFPDLHSELNLSSLELGDSALYFCASSSPKGVGGELFFGEGSRLTVL.

Turning to this clone: At the DNA level, this CDR3 is encoded by other sequences in the same sample as well. V gene TRBV2 combines with J gene TRBJ1-5, with a possible D match to TRBD1 (6 bases). In germline, CDR1 is SNHLY, CDR2 FYNNEI. CDR3 size: 13 residues. Trimming stripped 6 bases from V and 1 base from J, with 7 bases between. Written as DNA, the CDR3 is TGTGCCAGCAGCGGACAGAGCAATCAGCCCCAGCATTTT. Its protein product is CASSGQSNQPQHF.

The chain uses TRBV19 and TRBJ1-5; the D gene is possibly TRBD1 (5 bases). Germline V CDR1 and CDR2: LNHDA, SQIVND (reference sequence). Trimming removed 6 bases from V and 7 bases from J, with 16 bases in between. The CDR3 is 14 residues long. The CDR3 DNA reads as TGTGCCAGTAGAAGAACAGGCGGCCGACAGCCCCAGCATTTT. It encodes CASRRTGGRQPQHF.